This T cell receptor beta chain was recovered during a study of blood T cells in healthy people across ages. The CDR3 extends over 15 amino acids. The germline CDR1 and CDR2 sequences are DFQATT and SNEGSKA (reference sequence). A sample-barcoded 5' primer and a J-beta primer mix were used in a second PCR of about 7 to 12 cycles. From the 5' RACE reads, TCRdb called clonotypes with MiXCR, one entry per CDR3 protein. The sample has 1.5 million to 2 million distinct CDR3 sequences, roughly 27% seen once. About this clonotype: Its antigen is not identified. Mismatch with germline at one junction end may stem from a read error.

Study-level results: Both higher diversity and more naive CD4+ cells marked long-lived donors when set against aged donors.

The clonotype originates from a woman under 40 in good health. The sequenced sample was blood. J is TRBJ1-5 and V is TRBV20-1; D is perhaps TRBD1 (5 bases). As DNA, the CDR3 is TGCAGCGCTAGAGATTTGGGGGAGAGCAATCAGCCCCAGCATTTT. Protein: CSARDLGESNQPQHF.